This T cell receptor beta chain was found in a study of identical twins. General study points: Beta out-of-frame sequences showed weaker excess twin sharing. A lower insertion count was a feature of abundant cord blood beta clonotypes, with no such feature in memory repertoires. Diverse VJ usage suggested most zero-insertion clonotypes were not invariant T cells.

The V and J ends lost 5 bases and 4 bases, in that order; junction bases with no gene match: 14. Germline lookup yields CDR1 SGHRS and CDR2 YFSETQ. This CDR3 contains 17 residues. Unique molecular identifiers were present on the cDNA, and a universal primer site came from template switching. One entry per CDR3 protein, called by TCRdb with MiXCR from the 5' RACE reads. This table holds approximately 210,000 distinct CDR3 sequences, about a tenth found once. This clonotype was seen only a few times. Its antigen is currently unknown. This receptor was obtained from a woman aged 18-30 years in good health. The material sequenced was memory (CD45RO+) T cells sorted from blood. The chain is built from TRBV5-1 and TRBJ2-1; 8 nucleotides line up with TRBD2. CDR3 protein: CASSQGLDFPLYNEQFF. Here the CDR3 DNA reads TGCGCCAGCAGTCAGGGACTAGACTTTCCTTTGTACAATGAGCAGTTCTTC. Full variable domain (rest looked up from reference TRBV5-1 and TRBJ2-1): KAGVTQTPRYLIKTRGQQVTLSCSPISGHRSVSWYQQTPGQGLQFLFEYFSETQRNKGNFPGRFSGRQFSNSRSEMNVSTLELGDSALYLCASSQGLDFPLYNEQFFGPGTRLTVL.